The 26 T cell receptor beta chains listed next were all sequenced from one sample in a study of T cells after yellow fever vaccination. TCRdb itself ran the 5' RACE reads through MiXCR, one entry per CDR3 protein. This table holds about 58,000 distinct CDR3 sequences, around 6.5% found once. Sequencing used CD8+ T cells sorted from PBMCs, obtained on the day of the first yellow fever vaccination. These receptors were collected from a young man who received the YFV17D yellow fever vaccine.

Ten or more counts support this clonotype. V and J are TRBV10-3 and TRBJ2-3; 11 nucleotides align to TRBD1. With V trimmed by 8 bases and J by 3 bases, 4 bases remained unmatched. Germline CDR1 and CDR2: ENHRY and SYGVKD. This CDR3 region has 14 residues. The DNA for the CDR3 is TGTGCCATCGCGGGACAGGGGGGGACAGATACGCAGTATTTT. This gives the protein CAIAGQGGTDTQYF.

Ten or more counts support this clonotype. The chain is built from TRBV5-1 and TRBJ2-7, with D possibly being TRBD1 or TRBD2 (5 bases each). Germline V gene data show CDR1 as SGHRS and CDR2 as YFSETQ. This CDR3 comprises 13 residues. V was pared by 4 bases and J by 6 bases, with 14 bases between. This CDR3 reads CASSLTSGREQYF. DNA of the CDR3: TGCGCCAGCAGCCTGACCTCGGGGCGCGAGCAGTACTTC.

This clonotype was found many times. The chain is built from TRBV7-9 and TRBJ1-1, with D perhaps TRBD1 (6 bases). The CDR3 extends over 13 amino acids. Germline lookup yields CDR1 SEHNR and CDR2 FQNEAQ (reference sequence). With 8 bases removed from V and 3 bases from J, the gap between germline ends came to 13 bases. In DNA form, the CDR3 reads TGTGCCAGCGGGAAGGGGGTTTACACTGAAGCTTTCTTT. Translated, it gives CASGKGVYTEAFF.

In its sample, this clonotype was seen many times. The chain's CDR3 is CASSYSGLAEETQYF. DNA for the CDR3: TGTGCCAGCAGTTACTCGGGACTAGCGGAAGAGACCCAGTACTTC. The chain employs TRBV6-5 and TRBJ2-5; 11 nucleotides line up with TRBD2. CDR3 length: 15 residues. Germline CDR1 reads MNHEY; CDR2 reads SVGAGI. The junction had 0 bases not matched to a gene; V was cut back by 0 bases and J by 3 bases.

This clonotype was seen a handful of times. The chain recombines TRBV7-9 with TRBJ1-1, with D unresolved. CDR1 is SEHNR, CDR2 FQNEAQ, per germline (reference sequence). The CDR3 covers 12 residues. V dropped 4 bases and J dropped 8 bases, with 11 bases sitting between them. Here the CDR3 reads CASSSGRLEAFF. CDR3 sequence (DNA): TGTGCCAGCAGCTCCGGAAGGCTAGAAGCTTTCTTT.

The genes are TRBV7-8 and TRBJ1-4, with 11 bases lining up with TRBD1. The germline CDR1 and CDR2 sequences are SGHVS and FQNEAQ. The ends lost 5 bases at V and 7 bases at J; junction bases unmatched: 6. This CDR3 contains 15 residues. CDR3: CASSGAGTGGEKLFF. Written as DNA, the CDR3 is TGTGCCAGCAGCGGGGCCGGGACAGGGGGTGAAAAACTGTTTTTT.

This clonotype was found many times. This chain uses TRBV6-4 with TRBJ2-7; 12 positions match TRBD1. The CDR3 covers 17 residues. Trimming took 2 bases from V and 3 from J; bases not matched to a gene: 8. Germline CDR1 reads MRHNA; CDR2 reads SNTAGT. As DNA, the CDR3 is TGTGCCAGCAGTGACCCGTGGGACAGGGGGCTGGGCTACGAGCAGTACGTC. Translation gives CASSDPWDRGLGYEQYV.

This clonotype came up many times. CDR3 region: CSVQDRSYTGELFF. CDR3 in DNA: TGCAGCGTCCAGGACAGGTCCTACACCGGGGAGCTGTTTTTT. V is TRBV29-1 and J is TRBJ2-2; 7 bases line up with TRBD1. With 6 bases clipped from V and 3 bases from J, the junction kept 7 bases outside the gene matches. CDR1 is SQVTM and CDR2 is ANQGSEA in the germline V gene. This CDR3 contains 14 residues.

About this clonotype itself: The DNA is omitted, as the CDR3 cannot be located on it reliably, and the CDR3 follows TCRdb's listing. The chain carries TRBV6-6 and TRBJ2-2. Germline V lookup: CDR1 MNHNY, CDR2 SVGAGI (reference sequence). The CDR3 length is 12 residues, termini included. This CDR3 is CASSYVQGSCFF.

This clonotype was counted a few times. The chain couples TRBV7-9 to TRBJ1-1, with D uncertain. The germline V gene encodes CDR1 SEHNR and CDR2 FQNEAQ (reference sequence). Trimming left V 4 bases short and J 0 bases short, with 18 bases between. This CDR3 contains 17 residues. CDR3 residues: CASSSVPTGLLNTEAFF. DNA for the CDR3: TGTGCCAGCAGCTCAGTACCCACCGGGCTCCTGAACACTGAAGCTTTCTTT.

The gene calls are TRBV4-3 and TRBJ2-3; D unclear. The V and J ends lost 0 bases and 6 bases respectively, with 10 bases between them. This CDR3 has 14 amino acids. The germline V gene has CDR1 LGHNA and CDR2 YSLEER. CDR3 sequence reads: CASSQDTVGDTQYF. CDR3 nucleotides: TGCGCCAGCAGCCAAGATACAGTAGGTGATACGCAGTATTTT.

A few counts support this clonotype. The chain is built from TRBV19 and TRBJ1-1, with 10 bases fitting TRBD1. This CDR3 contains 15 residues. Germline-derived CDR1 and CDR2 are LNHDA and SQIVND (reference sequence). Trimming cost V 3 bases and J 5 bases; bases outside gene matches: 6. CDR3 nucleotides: TGTGCCAGTAGTATTACGGGGACAGGGGTGACTGAAGCTTTCTTT. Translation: CASSITGTGVTEAFF.

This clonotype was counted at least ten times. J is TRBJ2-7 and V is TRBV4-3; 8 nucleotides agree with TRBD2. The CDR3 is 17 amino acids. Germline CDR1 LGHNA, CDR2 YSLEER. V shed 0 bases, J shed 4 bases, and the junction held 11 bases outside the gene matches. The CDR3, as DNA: TGCGCCAGCAGCCAAGATCAATCCAGCGGGGGTGGATACGAGCAGTACGTC. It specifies CASSQDQSSGGGYEQYV.

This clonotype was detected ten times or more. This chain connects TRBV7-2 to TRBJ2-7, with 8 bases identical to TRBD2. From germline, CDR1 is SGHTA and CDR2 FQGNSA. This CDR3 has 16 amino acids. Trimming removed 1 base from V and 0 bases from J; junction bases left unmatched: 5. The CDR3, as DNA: TGTGCCAGCAGCTTAGGCGGGAGGCTTTTCTCCTACGAGCAGTACTTC. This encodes CASSLGGRLFSYEQYF. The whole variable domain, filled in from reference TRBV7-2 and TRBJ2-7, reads GAGVSQSPSNKVTEKGKDVELRCDPISGHTALYWYRQSLGQGLEFLIYFQGNSAPDKSGLPSDRFSAERTGGSVSTLTIQRTQQEDSAVYLCASSLGGRLFSYEQYFGPGTRLTVT.

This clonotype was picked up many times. The CDR3 loop is CASSQEAGLYTEAFF. Here the CDR3 DNA reads TGTGCCAGCAGCCAAGAGGCAGGGCTCTACACTGAAGCTTTCTTT. This chain connects TRBV14 to TRBJ1-1; D might be TRBD1 (5 bases). V was trimmed by 0 bases and J by 3 bases, leaving 11 bases between them. CDR3 length: 15 amino acids. Germline CDR1 SGHDN, CDR2 FVKESK.

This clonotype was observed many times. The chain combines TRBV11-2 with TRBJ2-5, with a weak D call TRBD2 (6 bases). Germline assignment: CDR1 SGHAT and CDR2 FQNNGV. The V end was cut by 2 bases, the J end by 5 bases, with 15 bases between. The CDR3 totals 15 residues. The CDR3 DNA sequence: TGTGCCAGCAGCTTACCCCTGGGGGGTGGGGAGACCCAGTACTTC. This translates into CASSLPLGGGETQYF.

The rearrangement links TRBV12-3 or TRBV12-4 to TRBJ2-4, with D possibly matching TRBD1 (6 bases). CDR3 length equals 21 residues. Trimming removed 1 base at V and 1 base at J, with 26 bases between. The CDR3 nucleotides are TGTGCCAGCAGTTTAGGATTGTGGCAGGGGTCTGTACGGGGCGCCAAAAACATTCAGTACTTC. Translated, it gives CASSLGLWQGSVRGAKNIQYF.

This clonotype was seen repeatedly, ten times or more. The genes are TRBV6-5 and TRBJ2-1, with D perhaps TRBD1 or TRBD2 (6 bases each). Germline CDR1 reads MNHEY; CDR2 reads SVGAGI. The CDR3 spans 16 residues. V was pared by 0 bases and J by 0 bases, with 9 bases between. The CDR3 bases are TGTGCCAGCAGTTACTCAGGGGGGAGCTCCTACAATGAGCAGTTCTTC. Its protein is CASSYSGGSSYNEQFF.

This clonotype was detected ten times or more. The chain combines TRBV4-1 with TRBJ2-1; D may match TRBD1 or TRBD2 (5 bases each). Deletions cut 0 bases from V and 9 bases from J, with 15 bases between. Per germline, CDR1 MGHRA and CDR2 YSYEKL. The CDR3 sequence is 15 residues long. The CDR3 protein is CASSQDSRGAGEQFF. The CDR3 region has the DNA TGCGCCAGCAGCCAAGATTCTAGAGGGGCGGGTGAGCAGTTCTTC.

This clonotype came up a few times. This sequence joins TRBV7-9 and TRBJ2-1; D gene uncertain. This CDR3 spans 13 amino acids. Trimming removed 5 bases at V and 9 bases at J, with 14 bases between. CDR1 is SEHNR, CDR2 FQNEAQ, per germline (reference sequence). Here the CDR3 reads CASSPHEATEQFF. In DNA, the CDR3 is TGTGCCAGCAGCCCCCACGAGGCTACTGAGCAGTTCTTC.

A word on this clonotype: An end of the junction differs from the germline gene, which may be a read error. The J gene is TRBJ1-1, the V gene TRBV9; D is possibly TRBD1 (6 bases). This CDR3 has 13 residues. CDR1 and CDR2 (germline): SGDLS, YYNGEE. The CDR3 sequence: CASNKGGSTEDFF. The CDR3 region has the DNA TGTGCCAGCAACAAAGGGGGGAGCACTGAAGATTTCTTT.

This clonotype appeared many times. In nucleotides, the CDR3 is TGCGCCAGCAGTCCGCGTGCGGGGTTTTCCTACGAGCAGTACGTC. This translates into CASSPRAGFSYEQYV. The chain combines TRBV4-1 with TRBJ2-7, with a possible D match to TRBD2 (6 bases). CDR3 length: 15 amino acids. The germline V gene has CDR1 MGHRA and CDR2 YSYEKL. V was trimmed by 6 bases and J by 1 base, leaving 16 bases between them.

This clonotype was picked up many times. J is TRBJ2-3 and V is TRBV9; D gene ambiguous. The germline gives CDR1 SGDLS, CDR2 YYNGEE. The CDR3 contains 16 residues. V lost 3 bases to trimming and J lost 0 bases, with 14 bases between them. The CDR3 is CASSAARTPSTDTQYF. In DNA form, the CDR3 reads TGTGCCAGCAGCGCAGCGAGGACCCCTAGCACAGATACGCAGTATTTT.

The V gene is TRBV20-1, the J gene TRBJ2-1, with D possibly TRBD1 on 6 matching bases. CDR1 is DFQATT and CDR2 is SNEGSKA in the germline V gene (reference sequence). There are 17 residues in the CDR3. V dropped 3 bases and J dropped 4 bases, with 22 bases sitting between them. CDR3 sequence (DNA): TGCAGTGCTAGGAAACAGGGCTACACCATCCTATACAATGAGCAGTTCTTC. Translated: CSARKQGYTILYNEQFF.

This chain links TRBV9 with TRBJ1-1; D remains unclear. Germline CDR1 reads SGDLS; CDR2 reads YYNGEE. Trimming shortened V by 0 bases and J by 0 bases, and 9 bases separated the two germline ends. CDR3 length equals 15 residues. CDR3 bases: TGTGCCAGCAGCGTAGAGGACGGAATGAACACTGAAGCTTTCTTT. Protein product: CASSVEDGMNTEAFF.

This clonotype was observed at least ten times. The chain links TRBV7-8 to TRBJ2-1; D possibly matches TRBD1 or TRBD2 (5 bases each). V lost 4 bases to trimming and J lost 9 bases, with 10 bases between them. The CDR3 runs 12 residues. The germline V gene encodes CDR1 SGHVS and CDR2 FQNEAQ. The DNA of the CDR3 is TGTGCCAGCAGCTCAGGGAGTTTTGAGCAGTTCTTC. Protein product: CASSSGSFEQFF.